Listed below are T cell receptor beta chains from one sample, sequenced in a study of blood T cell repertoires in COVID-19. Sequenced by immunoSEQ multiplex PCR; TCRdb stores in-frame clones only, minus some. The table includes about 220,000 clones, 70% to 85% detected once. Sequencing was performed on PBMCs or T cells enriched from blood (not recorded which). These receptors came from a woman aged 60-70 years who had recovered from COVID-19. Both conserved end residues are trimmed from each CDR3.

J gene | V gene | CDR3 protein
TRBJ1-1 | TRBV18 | ASSPGFSGTEAF
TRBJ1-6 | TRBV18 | ASAESQGSYNSPLH
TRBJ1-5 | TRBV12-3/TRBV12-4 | ASSPGDQPQH
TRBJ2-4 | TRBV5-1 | ASSPWTSGGQY
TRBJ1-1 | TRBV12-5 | ASGLRGNTEAF
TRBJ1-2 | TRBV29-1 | SVETQLGTGNGYT
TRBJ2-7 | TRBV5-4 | ASSLLQFPYEQY
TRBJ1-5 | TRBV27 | ASSYKSARDRGGNQPQH
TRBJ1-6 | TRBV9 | ASSKGQENSPLH
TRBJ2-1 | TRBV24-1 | ATSDFPYNEQF
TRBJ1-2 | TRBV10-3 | AISTGQDSYGYT
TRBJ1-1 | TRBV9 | ASSLPNTEAF
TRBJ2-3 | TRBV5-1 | ASSLGRLAGDTDTQY
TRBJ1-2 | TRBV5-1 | ASSYDRGYGYT
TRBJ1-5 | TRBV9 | ASSETAGPGVQPQH
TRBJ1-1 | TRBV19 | ASRQTGTKNTEAF
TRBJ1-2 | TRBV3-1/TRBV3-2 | ASSQRPGTATNYGYT
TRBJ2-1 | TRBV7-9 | ASSLGRLAGPSYNEQF
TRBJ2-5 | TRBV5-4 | ASSLTSMEKTQY
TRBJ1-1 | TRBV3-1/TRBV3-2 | ASSPERGRVTEAF
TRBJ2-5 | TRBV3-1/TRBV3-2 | ASSQDPLAGGRETQY
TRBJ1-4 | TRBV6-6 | ASSTPGKLF
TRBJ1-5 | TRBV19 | ASSFRGQGGQPQH
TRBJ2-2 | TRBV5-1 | ASSSGTVASGTGELF
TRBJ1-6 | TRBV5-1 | ASSLDGNGKYSPLH
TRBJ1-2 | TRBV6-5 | ASRSQAGGYGYT
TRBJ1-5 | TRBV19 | ASSKGEYSNQPQH
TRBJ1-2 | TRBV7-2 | ASSARAYGYT
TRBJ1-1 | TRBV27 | ASSSAGWTEAF
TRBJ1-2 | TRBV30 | AWSAGMDYGYT
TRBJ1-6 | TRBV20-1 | SASRGQGYNSPLH
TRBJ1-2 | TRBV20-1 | SASRGDYGYT
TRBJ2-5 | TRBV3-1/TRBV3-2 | ASSQYGTSATFEGETQY
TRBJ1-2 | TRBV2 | ASSYSQVNT
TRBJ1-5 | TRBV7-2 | ASSETGLVQPQH
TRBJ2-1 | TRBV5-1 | ASSLVAGSYNEQF
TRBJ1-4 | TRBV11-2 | ASSLGQGGEKLF
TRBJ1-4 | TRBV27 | ASRQGGGEKLF
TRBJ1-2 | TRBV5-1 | ASSLSPTYGYT
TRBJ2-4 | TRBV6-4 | ASSGTSGGNIQY